The clone carrying this T cell receptor beta chain was recorded a few times. Its target is unknown. Previously, flow cytometry had revealed CD8+CD57+ cell expansion in the patients chosen for sequencing. Prior therapy had not been administered to any patient at the time of blood sampling. The data derive from a study of CD8+CD57+ T cells in acquired aplastic anemia. In the study overall: The sorted CD4+ and CD8+ cells yielded an average approximately 3.3 ug of DNA. Study-level results: Under 35 was the count of CD8+ CDR3 sequences that patients shared with controls.

Germline assignment: CDR1 LGHNT and CDR2 FRNRAP. Deletions cut 7 bases from V and 1 base from J, with 16 bases between. The CDR3 length is 15 residues. It was genomic DNA that served as the template for profiling TCR beta VDJ and CDR3. TCRdb fed the reads into MiXCR, producing one record per CDR3 protein. The sample has 250,000 or so distinct CDR3 sequences; around 43% are singletons. J is TRBJ2-5 and V is TRBV12-5, with D perhaps TRBD1 or TRBD2 (5 bases each). This receptor was identified in a human donor with aplastic anemia. Input material: sorted CD4+, CD8+, or CD8+CD57+ T cells (not recorded which) from PBMCs. The CDR3 DNA reads TGTGCTAGTGCAGAGGGGCGGGTTGTCCAAGAGACCCAGTACTTC. Translating it yields CASAEGRVVQETQYF.